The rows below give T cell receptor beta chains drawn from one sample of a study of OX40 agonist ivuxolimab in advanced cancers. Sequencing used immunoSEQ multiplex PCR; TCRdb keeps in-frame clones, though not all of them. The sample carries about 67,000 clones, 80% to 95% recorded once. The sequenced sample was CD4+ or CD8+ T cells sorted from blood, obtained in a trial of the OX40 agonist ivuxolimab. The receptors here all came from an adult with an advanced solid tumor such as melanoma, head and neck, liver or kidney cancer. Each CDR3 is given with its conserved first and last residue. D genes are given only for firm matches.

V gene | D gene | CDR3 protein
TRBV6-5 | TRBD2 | CASSYSGLAGIHEQYF
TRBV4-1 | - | CASSQDRMSDTQYF
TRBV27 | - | CASSSLGTLGYEQYF
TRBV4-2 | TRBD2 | CASSQDEGGHSYNEQFF
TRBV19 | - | CASSIGKAYEQYF
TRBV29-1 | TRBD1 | CSARTGWFMNTEAFF
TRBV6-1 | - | CASSHQERNEQFF
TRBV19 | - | CASSMVQGGSYEQYF
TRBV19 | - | CASSIDPGSTDTQYF
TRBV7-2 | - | CASSSMIQGGLDQETQYF
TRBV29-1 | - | CSVLGAATTGYTF
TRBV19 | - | CASTPGASGELFF
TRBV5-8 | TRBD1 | CASRGDSESSYEQYF
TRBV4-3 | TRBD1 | CASSLGMAGGGYEQYF
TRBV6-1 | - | CASSELVTAENQNNYGYTF
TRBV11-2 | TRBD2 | CASSSGLVPYEQYF
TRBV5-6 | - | CASSPGRAGTDTQYF
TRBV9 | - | CASSVASSEGVNSPLHF